The sequence of this TCR beta chain was determined in a study of blood T cell repertoires in COVID-19. Looking at the study overall: Sites in the United States, Italy and Spain provided acute and convalescent COVID-19 samples. The analysed material was cDNA or gDNA that came from T cells, B-cell-depleted T cells, or PBMCs.

As processed by the authors: Reference gene primer amplification gave nucleated cell count estimates. Sequenced by immunoSEQ multiplex PCR; TCRdb stores in-frame clones only, minus some. V, J and clone size derive from that table, while D and trimming were established from the DNA sequence. The top ten hold roughly an eighth of the sample, which has over 100,000 clones, about four fifths seen once. Per germline, CDR1 SGHRS and CDR2 YFSETQ. The CDR3 runs to 14 residues. With 2 bases removed from V and 1 base from J, the gap between germline ends came to 9 bases. The receptor was isolated from a woman between 55 and 75 years old with acute or convalescent COVID-19. The chain is built from TRBV5-1 and TRBJ1-1; D not certain. Sequencing was done on a sample of peripheral blood. CDR3 nucleotide sequence: TGCGCCAGCAGCTTACAGCTATCGAACACTGAAGCTTTCTTT. It translates to CASSLQLSNTEAFF. Variable domain in full (rest from reference TRBV5-1 and TRBJ1-1): KAGVTQTPRYLIKTRGQQVTLSCSPISGHRSVSWYQQTPGQGLQFLFEYFSETQRNKGNFPGRFSGRQFSNSRSEMNVSTLELGDSALYLCASSLQLSNTEAFFGQGTRLTVV.